This entry lists 24 T cell receptor beta chains sequenced from one sample in a study of Ad26.COV2.S vaccination and SARS-CoV-2 variants. Noted treatment: around 19 received Ad26.COV2.S at low or high dose, single or two shots; a few received placebo; per-sample allocation not given. Samples came from day 63 after the first vaccine or placebo injection. Assay: immunoSEQ multiplex PCR; the TCRdb copy retains only in-frame clones and omits some. The repertoire holds about 420,000 clones, with around 87% as singletons. The specimen comprised peripheral blood, sampled in a trial of Ad26.COV2.S vaccine versus placebo. These receptors all stem from a person aged 18 to 59 who received the Ad26.COV2.S COVID-19 vaccine or a placebo.

The rearrangement links TRBV5-6 to TRBJ1-1, with D possibly matching TRBD1 (5 bases). V was trimmed by 7 bases and J by 3 bases, leaving 19 bases between them. The germline gives CDR1 SGHDT, CDR2 YYEEEE. The CDR3 runs to 15 residues. The chain's CDR3 is CASANPTRGYTEAFF. The CDR3 coding sequence is TGTGCCAGCGCAAATCCGACCCGGGGGTACACTGAAGCTTTCTTT. The full variable domain, in which reference TRBV5-6 and TRBJ1-1 provide the parts outside the CDR3, is DAGVTQSPTHLIKTRGQQVTLRCSPKSGHDTVSWYQQALGQGPQFIFQYYEEEERQRGNFPDRFSGHQFPNYSSELNVNALLLGDSALYLCASANPTRGYTEAFFGQGTRLTVV.

The chain employs TRBV19 and TRBJ1-5; possible D gene TRBD1, 5 bases. Germline values: CDR1 LNHDA, CDR2 SQIVND (reference sequence). The CDR3 extends over 15 amino acids. V was pared by 6 bases and J by 0 bases, with 12 bases between. DNA for the CDR3: TGTGCCAGTAGAATCGGGGGGTATAGCAATCAGCCCCAGCATTTT. It translates to CASRIGGYSNQPQHF.

This clone was counted between two and nine times. The chain links TRBV5-1 to TRBJ2-3, with a weak D call TRBD1 (6 bases). V dropped 2 bases and J dropped 2 bases, with 9 bases sitting between them. CDR1 is SGHRS and CDR2 is YFSETQ in the germline V gene. The CDR3 loop spans 14 amino acids. The CDR3 DNA sequence: TGCGCCAGCAGCTTAGGGGGTTACACAGATACGCAGTATTTT. It encodes CASSLGGYTDTQYF. Filled out from reference TRBV5-1 and TRBJ2-3, the complete variable domain reads KAGVTQTPRYLIKTRGQQVTLSCSPISGHRSVSWYQQTPGQGLQFLFEYFSETQRNKGNFPGRFSGRQFSNSRSEMNVSTLELGDSALYLCASSLGGYTDTQYFGPGTRLTVL.

This chain joins TRBV6-5 and TRBJ1-2; D call uncertain. CDR3 length: 14 amino acids. V dropped 10 bases and J dropped 4 bases, with 19 bases sitting between them. Germline CDR1 and CDR2: MNHEY and SVGAGI. CDR3 residues: CAIAPRVFSYGYTF. The CDR3, as DNA: TGTGCCATTGCGCCCAGAGTATTCTCCTATGGCTACACCTTC.

The V and J genes are TRBV7-3 and TRBJ2-2; TRBD2 matches at 7 bases. CDR1 and CDR2 from the germline V gene are SGHTA and FQGTGA. CDR3 length: 14 amino acids. V shed 4 bases, J shed 7 bases, and the junction held 6 bases outside the gene matches. The DNA for the CDR3 is TGTGCCAGCAGCTCCGGACTAGTTGGCGGGGAGCTGTTTTTT. Its protein is CASSSGLVGGELFF. The entire variable domain, with the rest obtained from reference TRBV7-3 and TRBJ2-2, is as follows: GAGVSQTPSNKVTEKGKYVELRCDPISGHTALYWYRQSLGQGPEFLIYFQGTGAADDSGLPNDRFFAVRPEGSVSTLKIQRTERGDSAVYLCASSSGLVGGELFFGEGSRLTVL.

This chain uses TRBV24-1 with TRBJ2-2; no reliable D call. Per germline, CDR1 KGHDR and CDR2 SFDVKD. V lost 5 bases and J 1 base, leaving 7 bases between the germline ends. CDR3 length: 14 residues. In DNA form, the CDR3 reads TGTGCCACCAGTGTCCAGATGAACACCGGGGAGCTGTTTTTT. Translated, it gives CATSVQMNTGELFF.

The rearrangement links TRBV5-1 to TRBJ2-3; 9 bases map to TRBD1. This CDR3 contains 15 residues. Losses at the gene ends were 3 bases for V and 6 bases for J; bases not matched to a gene: 8. The germline V gene encodes CDR1 SGHRS and CDR2 YFSETQ. CDR3 residues: CASSSGTGPGDTQYF. The CDR3 region has the DNA TGCGCCAGCAGCTCAGGGACAGGGCCAGGGGATACGCAGTATTTT.

The J gene is TRBJ2-5, the V gene TRBV7-3; weak D call: TRBD1 (7 bases). CDR3 length equals 16 residues. Between the trimmed V and J ends, which lost 5 bases and 3 bases, there was a span of 19 bases. The germline CDR1 and CDR2 sequences are SGHTA and FQGTGA. CDR3: CASSLAMTGREETQYF. CDR3 DNA sequence: TGTGCCAGCAGCCTAGCGATGACAGGGCGAGAAGAGACCCAGTACTTC.

The chain has TRBV2 and TRBJ1-6; perhaps TRBD1 as D (5 bases). Germline-derived CDR1 and CDR2 are SNHLY and FYNNEI. CDR3 length: 14 amino acids. Trimming took 7 bases from V and 13 from J, leaving 20 bases between them. CDR3 DNA sequence: TGTGCCAGCATCCCGGGGGGTGGCGTGGATCCCCTCCACTTT. It yields the protein CASIPGGGVDPLHF. The variable domain in full, with the rest retrieved from reference TRBV2 and TRBJ1-6, is EPEVTQTPSHQVTQMGQEVILRCVPISNHLYFYWYRQILGQKVEFLVSFYNNEISEKSEIFDDQFSVERPDGSNFTLKIRSTKLEDSAMYFCASIPGGGVDPLHFGNGTRLTVT.

V is TRBV13 and J is TRBJ2-3; perhaps TRBD2 as D (6 bases). Between the trimmed V and J ends, which lost 4 bases and 1 base, there was a span of 15 bases. CDR1 PRHDT and CDR2 FYEKMQ come from the germline V gene (reference sequence). CDR3 length: 16 residues. CDR3 in DNA: TGTGCCAGCAGCTCAAATTCACTAGCCGGCACAGATACGCAGTATTTT. It encodes CASSSNSLAGTDTQYF.

The V gene is TRBV28, the J gene TRBJ1-2, with 10 nucleotides matching TRBD1. The CDR3 totals 14 residues. Germline lookup yields CDR1 MDHEN and CDR2 SYDVKM. With 6 bases clipped from V and 5 bases from J, the junction kept 6 bases outside the gene matches. The CDR3 protein is CASSPGTGVYGYTF. CDR3 DNA sequence: TGTGCCAGCAGCCCCGGGACAGGGGTGTATGGCTACACCTTC.

Of note for this clone: The junction departs from the called germline gene at one end, perhaps through a read error. The rearrangement joins TRBV9 to TRBJ1-1; 7 nucleotides line up with TRBD1. This CDR3 has 15 amino acids. Germline CDR1 reads SGDLS; CDR2 reads YYNGEE. CDR3 bases: TGTACCAGCAGCGTAGATGACAGGGCTAACACTGAAGCTTTCTTT. Translated: CTSSVDDRANTEAFF.

This chain connects TRBV27 to TRBJ1-1; a possible D gene is TRBD1 (5 bases). V lost 3 bases, J lost 4 bases, and 9 bases lay in between. The germline V gene has CDR1 MNHEY and CDR2 SMNVEV (reference sequence). CDR3 length equals 13 residues. CDR3 sequence reads: CASSFGGGTEAFF. The CDR3 nucleotides are TGTGCCAGCAGTTTTGGGGGTGGCACTGAAGCTTTCTTT.

Only one count was recorded for this clone. The gene calls are TRBV27 and TRBJ2-3, with a weak D call TRBD1 (5 bases). Trimming removed 6 bases from V and 4 bases from J, with 14 bases in between. The CDR3 length is 14 residues. The germline V gene encodes CDR1 MNHEY and CDR2 SMNVEV (reference sequence). The CDR3 bases are TGTGCCAGCAGATCAGGGTTTTTGGCAGATACGCAGTATTTT. It specifies CASRSGFLADTQYF.

The gene calls are TRBV2 and TRBJ2-7; D gene uncertain. Germline V gene sequence: CDR1 SNHLY, CDR2 FYNNEI. With 9 bases removed from V and 7 bases from J, the gap between germline ends came to 22 bases. The CDR3 sequence is 14 residues long. CDR3 sequence reads: CARARPPGLGEQYF. The DNA for the CDR3 is TGTGCCAGGGCGCGGCCGCCCGGATTGGGGGAGCAGTACTTC.

The chain is built from TRBV6-2 or TRBV6-3 and TRBJ2-7; D tentatively reads TRBD1 or TRBD2 (5 bases each). Trimming removed 0 bases from V and 2 bases from J, with 11 bases in between. The CDR3 extends over 15 amino acids. CDR1 is MNHEY, CDR2 SVGEGT, per germline. The DNA of the CDR3 is TGTGCCAGCAGTTACTCTCTACGGGACCCCTACGAGCAGTACTTC. It translates to CASSYSLRDPYEQYF.

V gene TRBV12-5 combines with J gene TRBJ2-2; D gene ambiguous. Germline-derived CDR1 and CDR2 are LGHNT and FRNRAP. This CDR3 has 18 residues. V shed 3 bases and J shed 5 bases, with 22 bases lying between them. The CDR3 DNA is TGTGCTAGTGGTTTTCTGGTGGCAGGAAGAATGGGAACCGGGGAGCTGTTTTTT. Its protein is CASGFLVAGRMGTGELFF. Full variable domain (remainder filled in from reference TRBV12-5 and TRBJ2-2): DARVTQTPRHKVTEMGQEVTMRCQPILGHNTVFWYRQTMMQGLELLAYFRNRAPLDDSGMPKDRFSAEMPDATLATLKIQPSEPRDSAVYFCASGFLVAGRMGTGELFFGEGSRLTVL.

The rearrangement links TRBV7-2 to TRBJ1-1; 8 nucleotides agree with TRBD1. Germline CDR1 SGHTA, CDR2 FQGNSA. The trim removed 5 bases at V and 0 bases at J, leaving 2 bases unmatched. The CDR3 contains 14 residues. The CDR3 spells CASSMTGVNTEAFF. The DNA of the CDR3 is TGTGCCAGCAGCATGACAGGGGTGAACACTGAAGCTTTCTTT. Full variable domain (remainder filled in from reference TRBV7-2 and TRBJ1-1): GAGVSQSPSNKVTEKGKDVELRCDPISGHTALYWYRQSLGQGLEFLIYFQGNSAPDKSGLPSDRFSAERTGGSVSTLTIQRTQQEDSAVYLCASSMTGVNTEAFFGQGTRLTVV.

The J gene is TRBJ1-6, the V gene TRBV19; the D gene is possibly TRBD1 (5 bases). Per the germline V gene, CDR1 is LNHDA and CDR2 is SQIVND (reference sequence). V lost 2 bases to trimming and J lost 13 bases, with 18 bases between them. The length of the CDR3 is 15 residues. CDR3 in amino acids: CASSIQQATEWPLHF. The CDR3 coding sequence is TGTGCCAGTAGTATACAACAGGCCACCGAGTGGCCCCTCCACTTT.

The chain links TRBV6-5 to TRBJ1-2, with D possibly TRBD1 on 5 matching bases. Trimming stripped 6 bases from V and 3 bases from J, with 14 bases between. The CDR3 spans 14 residues. In germline, CDR1 is MNHEY, CDR2 SVGAGI. The CDR3 spells CASSLTGLDYGYTF. The CDR3 coding sequence is TGTGCCAGCAGCTTAACAGGACTCGACTATGGCTACACCTTC.

This chain connects TRBV9 to TRBJ1-5; possible D gene TRBD1, 6 bases. Trimming pared 4 bases from V and 4 bases from J, leaving 15 bases between. Germline V gives CDR1 SGDLS, CDR2 YYNGEE. This CDR3 has 15 residues. The CDR3 DNA sequence: TGTGCCAGCAGCCCCCGCCCAGGGGTAAATCAGCCCCAGCATTTT. Translation gives CASSPRPGVNQPQHF.

The chain uses TRBV6-5 and TRBJ2-2; D unclear. This CDR3 contains 12 residues. The germline V gene encodes CDR1 MNHEY and CDR2 SVGAGI. Trimming pared 6 bases from V and 3 bases from J, leaving 5 bases between. The CDR3 reads CASRVYTGELFF. The CDR3 bases are TGTGCCAGCAGGGTATACACCGGGGAGCTGTTTTTT.

In nucleotides, the CDR3 is TGTGCCAGCAGCTTACAGGTGGCAGATACGCAGTATTTT. This translates into CASSLQVADTQYF. The chain couples TRBV7-2 to TRBJ2-3, with D hard to call. V dropped 2 bases and J dropped 4 bases, with 7 bases sitting between them. CDR1 and CDR2 (germline): SGHTA, FQGNSA. This CDR3 is built from 13 residues.

V usage is TRBV29-1 and J usage is TRBJ1-1, with D perhaps matching TRBD1 (6 bases). Deletions cut 6 bases from V and 0 bases from J, with 11 bases between. This CDR3 is built from 13 residues. In germline, CDR1 is SQVTM, CDR2 ANQGSEA. CDR3 nucleotide sequence: TGCAGCGTAACAGGGAACATGAACACTGAAGCTTTCTTT. Translating it yields CSVTGNMNTEAFF.